This T cell receptor beta chain was sequenced during a study of T cell responses to AZD1222 COVID-19 vaccine (dated by TCRdb to about 2021). Background for the entire study: AZD1222 recipients given second doses at about 4 weeks or at about 12 weeks were pooled, since spike-specific TCR depth and breadth were not found to differ between the two schedules. A total of more than 230 trial participants underwent TCR sequencing, of whom about 210 received two doses of AZD1222 and about 25 received two doses of the MenACWY control vaccine. Trial participants were enrolled into age subgroups of 18-55, 56-69 and 70-plus years, which contained approximately 150, 30 and 60 TCR-sequenced participants, respectively.

Broader findings and caveats from the paper: The 56-69-year group was small, and its depth increase did not reach significance, likely because of low power. Most participants were white British and females outnumbered males, and the authors suggested that clonal diversity may have been underestimated. After two AZD1222 doses, spike-specific TCR breadth and depth were significantly higher than at day 0 and than in MenACWY recipients. Conclusions about previously exposed vaccinees are limited because only a handful of AZD1222 recipients were SARS-CoV-2 seropositive at baseline. Nearly half of unique spike-specific TCRs reportedly recognized epitopes outside regions mutated in the B.1.351 and B.1.1.7 variants. The whole spike protein was spanned by vaccine-associated CD4 TCRs, and dominant responses were seen in regions 160-218 and 743-854. Because no samples from the day 14 peak response were available, repertoires could be characterized only after the peak T cell response.

The sample's time point label, decoded: baseline before first vaccination. Vaccinee samples were obtained from the UK trials COV001 and COV002, which included a single-blind randomized controlled phase 2/3 trial of AZD1222 (ChAdOx1 nCoV-19) in healthy adults. For TCRbeta chain sequencing, PBMC samples from trial participants were taken at day 0 and at day 28 after the second dose. Regarding this clone: Its cognate antigen has yet to be identified. Base quality data are lacking; no much larger clone is found one base away. The sample holds other DNA sequences that translate to the same CDR3.

CDR1 is given as LNHDA and CDR2 as SQIVND, both from the germline V gene (reference sequence). The CDR3 contains 12 residues, cysteine and phenylalanine counted. The kept DNA is CDR3 alone, 36 bases in frame from the first base. At the junction V is shortened by 6 bases and J by 4 bases, with 9 bases in between. The CDR3 regions of human TCRbeta chains were analyzed by immunosequencing. Turning to the authors' computational methods: Repertoire TCRs were matched against a reference library of SARS-CoV-2-specific TCRs generated with the MIRA antigen-specificity platform. Breadth was defined as the fraction of unique TCRs that were SARS-CoV-2-associated. Depth was defined as the fraction of total T cells that were SARS-CoV-2-associated. Using the MIRA data, each spike-specific TCR was mapped to the spike region that the TCR reacts to and placed in a CD4 or CD8 class. Log10-transformed breadth and depth values were compared by one-way ANOVA with Sidak's multiple comparisons tests. TCRdb obtained this table from immuneACCESS and retained in-frame rearrangements with V and J assigned. These tables miss some clones; where compared with another copy, unresolved V genes account for less than half of the shortfall, and the remainder is unexplained. V and J calls and clone size come straight from that table; D and trimming were deduced from the DNA. This sample holds 150,000 to 200,000 clones; around 94% were observed only once. The top ten constitute 0.64% of the sample.

The TCR comes from an adult in good health. The chain was built from TRBV19 and TRBJ1-2; a tentative D match to TRBD1 spans 6 bases. Sequencing was performed on peripheral blood, taken on day 0 of AZD1222 vaccination. In nucleotide form, the sequence is TGTGCCAGTAGCAGGGGAGGCTATGGCTACACCTTC. Translation gives CASSRGGYGYTF.